This TCR beta chain was identified in a study of blood T cell repertoires in COVID-19. On the study more broadly: COVID-19 samples from acute and convalescent phases originated in the United States, Italy and Spain.

Repertoires were generated with immunoSEQ multiplex PCR, while TCRdb's copy carries only in-frame clones and drops some. The sample includes 30,000 to 45,000 clones, 70% to 90% of them seen just once. CDR1 is ENHRY, CDR2 SYGVKD, per germline. The CDR3 covers 14 residues. The V end lost 6 bases, the J end lost 1 base, and 10 bases lay between the germline ends. This clone appeared once. Sequenced sample: peripheral blood. The chain uses TRBV10-3 and TRBJ1-5; possible D gene TRBD1, 6 bases. This clonotype was sampled from a human donor in a cohort sampled during active COVID-19. The CDR3: CAIRDSGSNQPQHF. The CDR3, as DNA: TGTGCCATCAGGGACAGTGGCAGCAATCAGCCCCAGCATTTT.